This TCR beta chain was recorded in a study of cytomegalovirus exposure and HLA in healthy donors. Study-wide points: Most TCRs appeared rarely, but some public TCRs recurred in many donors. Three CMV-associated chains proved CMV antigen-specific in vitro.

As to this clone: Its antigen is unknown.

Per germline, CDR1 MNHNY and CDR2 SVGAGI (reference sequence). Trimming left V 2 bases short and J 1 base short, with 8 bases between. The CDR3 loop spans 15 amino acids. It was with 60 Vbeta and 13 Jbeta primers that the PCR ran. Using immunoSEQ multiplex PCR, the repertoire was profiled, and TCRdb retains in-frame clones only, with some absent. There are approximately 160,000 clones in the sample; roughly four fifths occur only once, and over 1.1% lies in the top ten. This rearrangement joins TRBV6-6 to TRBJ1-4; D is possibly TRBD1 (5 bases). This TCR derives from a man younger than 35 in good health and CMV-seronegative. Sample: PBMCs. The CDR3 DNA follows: TGTGCCAGCAGTTACAGCGGGGGAACTAATGAAAAACTGTTTTTT. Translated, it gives CASSYSGGTNEKLFF.